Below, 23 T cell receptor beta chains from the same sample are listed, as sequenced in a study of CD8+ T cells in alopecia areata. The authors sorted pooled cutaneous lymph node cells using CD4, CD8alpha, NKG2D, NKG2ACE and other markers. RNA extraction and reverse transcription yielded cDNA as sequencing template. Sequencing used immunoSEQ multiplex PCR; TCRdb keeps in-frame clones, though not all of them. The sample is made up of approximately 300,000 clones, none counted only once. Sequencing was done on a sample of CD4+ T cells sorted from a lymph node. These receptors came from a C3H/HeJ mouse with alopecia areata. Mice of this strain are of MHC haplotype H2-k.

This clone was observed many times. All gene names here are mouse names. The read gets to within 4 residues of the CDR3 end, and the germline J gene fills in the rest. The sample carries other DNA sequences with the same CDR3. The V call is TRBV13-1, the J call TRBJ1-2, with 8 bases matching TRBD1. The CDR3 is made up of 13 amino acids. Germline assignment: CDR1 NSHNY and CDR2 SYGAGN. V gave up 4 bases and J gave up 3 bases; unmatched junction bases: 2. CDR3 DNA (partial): TGTGCCAGCAGTCCAGGGGGCGACTCC. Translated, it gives CASSPGGDS. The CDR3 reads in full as CASSPGGDSDYTF.

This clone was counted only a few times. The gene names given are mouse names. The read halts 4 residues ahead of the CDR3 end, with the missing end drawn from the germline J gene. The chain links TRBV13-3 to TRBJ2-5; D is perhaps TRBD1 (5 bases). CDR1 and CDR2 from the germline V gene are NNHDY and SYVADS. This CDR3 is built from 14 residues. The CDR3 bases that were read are TGTGCCAGCAGTAAGAGGACAATGAGGGAC. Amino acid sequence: CASSKRTMRD. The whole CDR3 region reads CASSKRTMRDTQYF.

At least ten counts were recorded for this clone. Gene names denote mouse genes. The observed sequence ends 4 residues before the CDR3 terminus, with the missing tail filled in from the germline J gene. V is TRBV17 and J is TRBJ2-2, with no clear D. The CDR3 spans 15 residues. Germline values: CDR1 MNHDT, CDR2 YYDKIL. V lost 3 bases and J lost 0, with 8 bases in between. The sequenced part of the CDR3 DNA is TGTGCTAGCAGTAGCGCCTGGACAAACACCGGG. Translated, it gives CASSSAWTNTG. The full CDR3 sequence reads CASSSAWTNTGQLYF.

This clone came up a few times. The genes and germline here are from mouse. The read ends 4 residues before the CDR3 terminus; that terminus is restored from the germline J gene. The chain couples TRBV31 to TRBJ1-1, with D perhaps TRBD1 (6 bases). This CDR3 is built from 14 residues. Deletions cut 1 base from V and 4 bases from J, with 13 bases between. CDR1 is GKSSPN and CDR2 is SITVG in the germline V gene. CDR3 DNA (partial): TGTGCCTGGAGTCCGTACAGGGCGGGCACA. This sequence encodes CAWSPYRAGT. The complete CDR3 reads CAWSPYRAGTEVFF.

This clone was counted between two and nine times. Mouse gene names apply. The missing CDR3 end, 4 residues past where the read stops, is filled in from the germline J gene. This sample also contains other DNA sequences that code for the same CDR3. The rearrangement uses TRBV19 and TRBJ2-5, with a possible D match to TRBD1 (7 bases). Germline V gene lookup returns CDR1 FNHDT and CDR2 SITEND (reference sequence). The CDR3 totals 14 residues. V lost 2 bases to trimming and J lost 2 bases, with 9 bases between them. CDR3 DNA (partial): TGTGCCAGCAGTATCCAGGGGGGCCAAGAC. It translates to CASSIQGGQD. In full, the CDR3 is CASSIQGGQDTQYF.

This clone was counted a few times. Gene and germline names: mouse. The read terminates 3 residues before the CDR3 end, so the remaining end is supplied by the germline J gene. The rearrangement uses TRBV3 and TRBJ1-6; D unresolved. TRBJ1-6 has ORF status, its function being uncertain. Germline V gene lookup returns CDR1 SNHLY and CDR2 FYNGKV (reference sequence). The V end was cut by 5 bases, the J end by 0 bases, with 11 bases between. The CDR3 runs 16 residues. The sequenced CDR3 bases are TGTGCCAGCAGCCATTGGGTTCTTTCCTATAATTCGCCC. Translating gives CASSHWVLSYNSP. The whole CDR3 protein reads CASSHWVLSYNSPLYF.

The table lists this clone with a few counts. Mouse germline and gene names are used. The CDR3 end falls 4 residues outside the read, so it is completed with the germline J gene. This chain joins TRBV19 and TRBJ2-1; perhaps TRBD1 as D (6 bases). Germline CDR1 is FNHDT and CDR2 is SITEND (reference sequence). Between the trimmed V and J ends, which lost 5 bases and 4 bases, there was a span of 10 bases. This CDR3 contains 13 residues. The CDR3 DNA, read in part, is TGTGCCAGCAGAGAGGACAGATATGCT. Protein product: CASREDRYA. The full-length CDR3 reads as CASREDRYAEQFF.

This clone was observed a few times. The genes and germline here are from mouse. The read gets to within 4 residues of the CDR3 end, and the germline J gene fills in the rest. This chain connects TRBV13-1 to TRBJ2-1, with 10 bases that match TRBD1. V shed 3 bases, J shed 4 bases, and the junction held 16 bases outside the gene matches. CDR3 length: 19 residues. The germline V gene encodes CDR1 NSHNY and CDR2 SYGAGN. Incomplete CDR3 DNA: TGTGCCAGCAGTGGGCCGGGACAGGGGTATGCTAGAGGGTATGCT. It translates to CASSGPGQGYARGYA. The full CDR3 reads CASSGPGQGYARGYAEQFF.

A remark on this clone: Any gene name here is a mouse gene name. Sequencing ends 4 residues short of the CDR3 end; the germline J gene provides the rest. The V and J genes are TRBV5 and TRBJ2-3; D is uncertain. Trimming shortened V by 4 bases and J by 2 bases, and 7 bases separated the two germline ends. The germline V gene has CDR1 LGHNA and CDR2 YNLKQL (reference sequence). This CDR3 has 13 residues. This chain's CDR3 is CASSLNNAETLYF. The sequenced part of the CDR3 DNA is TGTGCCAGCAGCCTAAACAATGCAGAA.

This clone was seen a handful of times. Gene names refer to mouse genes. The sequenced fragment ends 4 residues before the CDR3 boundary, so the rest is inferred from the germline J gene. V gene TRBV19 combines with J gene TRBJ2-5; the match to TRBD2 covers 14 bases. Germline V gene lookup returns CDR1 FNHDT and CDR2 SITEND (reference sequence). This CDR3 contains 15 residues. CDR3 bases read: TGTGCCAGCAGTGCGGGACTGGGGGGGCGAGAC. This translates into CASSAGLGGRD. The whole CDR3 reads CASSAGLGGRDTQYF. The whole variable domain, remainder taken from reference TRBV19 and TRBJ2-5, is GGIITQTPKFLIGQEGQKLTLKCQQNFNHDTMYWYRQDSGKGLRLIYYSITENDLQKGDLSEGYDASREKKSSFSLTVTSAQKNEMAVFLCASSAGLGGRDTQYFGPGTRLLVL.

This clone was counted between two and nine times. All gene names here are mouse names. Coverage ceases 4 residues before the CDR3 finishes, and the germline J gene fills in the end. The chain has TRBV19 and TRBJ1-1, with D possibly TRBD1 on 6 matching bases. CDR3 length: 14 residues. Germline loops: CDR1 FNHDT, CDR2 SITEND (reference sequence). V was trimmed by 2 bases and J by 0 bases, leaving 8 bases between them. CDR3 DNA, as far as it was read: TGTGCCAGCAGTATGGGGACAACAAACACA. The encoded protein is CASSMGTTNT. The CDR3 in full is CASSMGTTNTEVFF.

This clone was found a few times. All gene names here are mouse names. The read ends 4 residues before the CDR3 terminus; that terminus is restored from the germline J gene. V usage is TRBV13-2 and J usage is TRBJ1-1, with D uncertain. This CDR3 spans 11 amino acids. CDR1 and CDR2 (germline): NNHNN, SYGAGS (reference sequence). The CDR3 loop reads CASGAQSEVFF. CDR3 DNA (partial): TGTGCCAGCGGTGCACAATCA.

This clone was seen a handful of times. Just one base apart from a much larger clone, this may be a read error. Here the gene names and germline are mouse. The CDR3 reads CASRDSANTEVFF. Incomplete CDR3 DNA: TGTGCCAGCAGGGACAGTGCAAACACA. This rearrangement joins TRBV14 to TRBJ1-1; tentatively, D is TRBD1 (6 bases). Read data end 4 residues before the CDR3 end; the end is taken from the germline J gene. Trimming pared 5 bases from V and 0 bases from J, leaving 8 bases between. CDR3 length: 13 amino acids. Germline CDR1 SGHDT, CDR2 FRDEAV.

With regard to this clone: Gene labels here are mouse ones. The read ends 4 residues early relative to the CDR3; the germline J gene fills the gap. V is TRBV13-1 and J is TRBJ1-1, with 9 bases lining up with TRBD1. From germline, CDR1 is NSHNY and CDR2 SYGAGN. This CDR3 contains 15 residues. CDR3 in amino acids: CASRPPGQGGAEVFF. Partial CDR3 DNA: TGTGCCAGCAGACCCCCGGGACAGGGAGGAGCA.

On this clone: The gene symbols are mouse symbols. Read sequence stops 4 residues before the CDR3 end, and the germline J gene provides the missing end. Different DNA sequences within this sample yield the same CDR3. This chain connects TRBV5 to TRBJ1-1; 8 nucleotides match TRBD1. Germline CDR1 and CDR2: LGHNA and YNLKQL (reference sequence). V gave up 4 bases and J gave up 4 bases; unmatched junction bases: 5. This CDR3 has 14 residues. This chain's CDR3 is CASSPQGAGTEVFF. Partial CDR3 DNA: TGTGCCAGCAGCCCTCAGGGGGCCGGCACA.

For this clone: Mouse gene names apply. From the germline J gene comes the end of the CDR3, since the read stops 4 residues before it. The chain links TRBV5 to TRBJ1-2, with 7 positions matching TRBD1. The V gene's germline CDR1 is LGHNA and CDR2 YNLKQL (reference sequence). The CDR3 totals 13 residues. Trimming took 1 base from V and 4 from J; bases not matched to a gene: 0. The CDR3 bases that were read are TGTGCCAGCAGCCAAGGACAGGGCTCC. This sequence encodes CASSQGQGS. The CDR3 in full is CASSQGQGSDYTF.

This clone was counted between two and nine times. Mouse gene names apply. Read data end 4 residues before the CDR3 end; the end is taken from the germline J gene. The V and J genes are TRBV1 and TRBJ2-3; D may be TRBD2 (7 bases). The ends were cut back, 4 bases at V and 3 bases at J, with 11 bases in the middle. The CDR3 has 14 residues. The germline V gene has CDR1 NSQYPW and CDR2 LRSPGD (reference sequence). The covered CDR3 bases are TGCACCTGCAGTGGGGGGGCGCGGGCAGAA. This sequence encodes CTCSGGARAE. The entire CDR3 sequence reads CTCSGGARAETLYF.

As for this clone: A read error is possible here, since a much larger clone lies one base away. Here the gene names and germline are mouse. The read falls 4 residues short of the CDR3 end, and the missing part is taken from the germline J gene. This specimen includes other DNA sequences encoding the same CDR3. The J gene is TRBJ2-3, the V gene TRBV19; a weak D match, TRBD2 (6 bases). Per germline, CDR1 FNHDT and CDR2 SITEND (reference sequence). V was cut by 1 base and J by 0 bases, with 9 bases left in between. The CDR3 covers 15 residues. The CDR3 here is CASSIPGTSAETLYF. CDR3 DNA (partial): TGTGCCAGCAGTATACCGGGGACTAGTGCAGAA.

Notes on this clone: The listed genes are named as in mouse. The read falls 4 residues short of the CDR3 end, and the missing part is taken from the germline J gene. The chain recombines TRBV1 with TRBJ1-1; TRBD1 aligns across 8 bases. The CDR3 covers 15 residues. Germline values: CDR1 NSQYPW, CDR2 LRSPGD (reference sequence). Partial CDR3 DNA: TGCACCTGCAGTGCAGATAGCCAGGGGGCCGGA. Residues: CTCSADSQGAG. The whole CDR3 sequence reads CTCSADSQGAGEVFF.

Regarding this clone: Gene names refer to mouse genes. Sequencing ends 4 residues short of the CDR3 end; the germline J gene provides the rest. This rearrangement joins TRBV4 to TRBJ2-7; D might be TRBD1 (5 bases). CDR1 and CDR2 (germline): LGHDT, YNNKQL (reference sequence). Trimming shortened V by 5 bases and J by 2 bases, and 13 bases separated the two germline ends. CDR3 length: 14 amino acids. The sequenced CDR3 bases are TGTGCCAGCAGCCGTCCCGGACATCCCTAT. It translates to CASSRPGHPY. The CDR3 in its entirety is CASSRPGHPYEQYF.

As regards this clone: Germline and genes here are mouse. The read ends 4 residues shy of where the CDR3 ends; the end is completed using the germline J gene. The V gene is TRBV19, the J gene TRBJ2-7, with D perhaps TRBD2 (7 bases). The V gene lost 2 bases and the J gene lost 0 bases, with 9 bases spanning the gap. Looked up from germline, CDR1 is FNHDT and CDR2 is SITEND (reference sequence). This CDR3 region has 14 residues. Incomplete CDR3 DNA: TGTGCCAGCAGTATGAGGGGGGCCTCCTAT. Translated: CASSMRGASY. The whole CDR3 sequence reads CASSMRGASYEQYF.

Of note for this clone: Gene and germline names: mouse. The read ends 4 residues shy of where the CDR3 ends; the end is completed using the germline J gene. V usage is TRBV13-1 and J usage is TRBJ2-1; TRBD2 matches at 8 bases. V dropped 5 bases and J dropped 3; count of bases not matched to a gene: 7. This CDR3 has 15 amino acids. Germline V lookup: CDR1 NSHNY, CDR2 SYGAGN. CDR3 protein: CASRGPGGAYAEQFF. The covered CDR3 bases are TGTGCCAGCAGAGGCCCCGGGGGGGCCTATGCT.

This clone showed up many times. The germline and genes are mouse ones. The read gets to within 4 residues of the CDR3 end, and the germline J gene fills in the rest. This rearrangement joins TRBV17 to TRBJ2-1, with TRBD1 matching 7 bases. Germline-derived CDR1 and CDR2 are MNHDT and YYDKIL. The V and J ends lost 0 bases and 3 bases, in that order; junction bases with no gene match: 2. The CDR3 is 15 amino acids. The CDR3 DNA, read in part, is TGTGCTAGCAGTAGAGATCGGGACAGCTATGCT. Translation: CASSRDRDSYA. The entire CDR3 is CASSRDRDSYAEQFF.